This entry lists 21 T cell receptor beta chains sequenced from one sample in a study of shared clonotypes between healthy human individuals. Profiled with immunoSEQ multiplex PCR; TCRdb holds only in-frame clones, not every one. The sample has some 2,100,000 clones; roughly 91% are singletons. Naive CD8 cells lacked CD45RO, underwent positive selection for CCR7 and left out terminally differentiated effector memory CD45RA+ cells. Sequencing was performed on naive CD8+ T cells from PBMCs. These receptors came from a man between 18 and 29 years old in good health. Some clones in this sample may be carry-over from other donors' samples.

The gene calls are TRBV7-3 and TRBJ2-3, with D unclear. The CDR3 spans 15 residues. The germline V and J ends were trimmed by 3 bases and 4 bases, with 14 bases remaining between them. Germline CDR1 reads SGHTA; CDR2 reads FQGTGA. In nucleotides, the CDR3 is TGTGCCAGCAGCTTGGAAGGCAGCACCCCAGATACGCAGTATTTT. The encoded protein is CASSLEGSTPDTQYF.

This rearrangement joins TRBV6-5 to TRBJ2-7, with TRBD1 matching over 8 bases. This CDR3 has 13 amino acids. Per the germline V gene, CDR1 is MNHEY and CDR2 is SVGAGI. J was trimmed by 6 bases and V by 4 bases; bases with no gene match: 5. The CDR3 DNA sequence: TGTGCCAGCAGTTTCGGACAGGGACCCGAGCAGTACTTC. It codes for CASSFGQGPEQYF.

The rearrangement uses TRBV14 and TRBJ2-7; 7 bases are a match to TRBD1. The CDR3 extends over 14 amino acids. Germline assignment: CDR1 SGHDN and CDR2 FVKESK. V lost 6 bases to trimming and J lost 3 bases; unmatched junction nucleotides: 8. The CDR3 here is CASSHGTVGYEQYF. CDR3 in DNA: TGTGCCAGCAGTCACGGGACAGTCGGCTACGAGCAGTACTTC.

This clone is a singleton in its sample. The chain joins TRBV28 to TRBJ1-4; possibly TRBD1 for D (6 bases). This CDR3 contains 17 residues. Between the trimmed V and J ends, which lost 3 bases and 7 bases, there was a span of 21 bases. The germline V gene has CDR1 MDHEN and CDR2 SYDVKM. CDR3 DNA sequence: TGTGCCAGCAGTTTTTTGTTAAGGGTTGACAGGTTTGAAAAACTGTTTTTT. Encoded protein: CASSFLLRVDRFEKLFF.

About this clone itself: Other DNA sequences within the sample encode an identical CDR3. V is TRBV7-9 and J is TRBJ2-3; a possible D gene is TRBD2 (6 bases). The CDR3 is made up of 15 amino acids. The germline gives CDR1 SEHNR, CDR2 FQNEAQ (reference sequence). The V end lost 5 bases, the J end lost 2 bases, and 14 bases lay between the germline ends. The CDR3 here is CASSPPGVSTDTQYF. The CDR3 nucleotides are TGTGCCAGCAGCCCACCGGGGGTATCCACAGATACGCAGTATTTT. Full variable domain (missing parts from reference TRBV7-9 and TRBJ2-3): DTGVSQNPRHKITKRGQNVTFRCDPISEHNRLYWYRQTLGQGPEFLTYFQNEAQLEKSRLLSDRFSAERPKGSFSTLEIQRTEQGDSAMYLCASSPPGVSTDTQYFGPGTRLTVL.

Concerning this clone: The sample holds other DNA sequences that translate to the same CDR3. V is TRBV5-1 and J is TRBJ2-7, with D possibly matching TRBD2 (5 bases). Germline CDR1 reads SGHRS; CDR2 reads YFSETQ. This CDR3 is built from 13 residues. Between the trimmed V and J ends, which lost 2 bases and 3 bases, there was a span of 9 bases. CDR3 DNA: TGCGCCAGCAGCTTAACGGGGAGCTACGAGCAGTACTTC. Amino acids: CASSLTGSYEQYF.

To note about this clone: This CDR3 is also generated by other DNA sequences in the sample. The chain has TRBV29-1 and TRBJ2-1; 7 positions agree with TRBD2. The J segment lost 2 bases and the V segment lost 3 bases, leaving 4 bases of the junction unmatched. Germline CDR1 reads SQVTM; CDR2 reads ANQGSEA. The CDR3 covers 14 residues. CDR3 nucleotides: TGCAGCGTTGAGGGGCTAGCGGCCTACAATGAGCAGTTCTTC. Its translation: CSVEGLAAYNEQFF.

The chain carries TRBV7-5 and TRBJ1-1; the DNA was not compared with TRBD1, the D call given in the table. TRBV7-5 is classified as a pseudogene. The CDR3 extends over 12 amino acids. CDR3 sequence: CVRSFRQGQAFF. The CDR3 DNA sequence: TGTGTCAGAAGCTTTAGACAGGGGCAGGCTTTCTTT.

This clone appeared a single time. This chain uses TRBV6-6 with TRBJ2-7; no definite D call. Looked up from germline, CDR1 is MNHNY and CDR2 is SVGAGI (reference sequence). The CDR3 is made up of 13 amino acids. V was trimmed by 8 bases and J by 1 base, leaving 12 bases between them. The CDR3: CASSDWISYEQYF. The CDR3 nucleotides are TGTGCCAGCTCAGACTGGATTTCCTACGAGCAGTACTTC.

This rearrangement joins TRBV19 to TRBJ1-2; D is unresolved. The CDR3 is 14 amino acids. Germline CDR1 reads LNHDA; CDR2 reads SQIVND (reference sequence). The germline V and J ends were trimmed by 7 bases and 4 bases, with 16 bases remaining between them. CDR3 sequence: CASTPDPFAYGYTF. CDR3 nucleotide sequence: TGTGCCAGTACCCCCGATCCTTTCGCCTATGGCTACACCTTC.

The J gene is TRBJ2-4, the V gene TRBV4-3; 7 nucleotides match TRBD2. V lost 4 bases and J lost 3; bases outside the gene matches: 15. Germline lookup yields CDR1 LGHNA and CDR2 YSLEER. The CDR3 extends over 18 amino acids. CDR3 in DNA: TGCGCCAGCAGCCCGACCTTGCGACAAACGGGGGGCAAAAACATTCAGTACTTC. Protein: CASSPTLRQTGGKNIQYF.

The V and J genes are TRBV7-3 and TRBJ2-7; 11 positions agree with TRBD2. V lost 2 bases and J lost 5; bases outside the gene matches: 5. CDR3 length equals 15 residues. Per germline, CDR1 SGHTA and CDR2 FQGTGA. CDR3 protein: CASSLQLAGAHEQYF. Here the CDR3 DNA reads TGTGCCAGCAGCTTACAACTAGCGGGAGCCCACGAGCAGTACTTC.

The chain combines TRBV2 with TRBJ1-1; no reliable D call. Germline V gene data show CDR1 as SNHLY and CDR2 as FYNNEI. The CDR3 is 14 amino acids. The germline V and J ends were trimmed by 3 bases and 7 bases, with 15 bases remaining between them. The CDR3 nucleotides read TGTGCCAGCAGTGATTTCAGGACCCGCGTTGAAGCTTTCTTT. As protein: CASSDFRTRVEAFF.

The genes are TRBV6-4 and TRBJ1-3; no firm D call. The CDR3 runs to 11 residues. Trimming stripped 2 bases from V and 4 bases from J, with 0 bases between. Germline V lookup: CDR1 MRHNA, CDR2 SNTAGT. This chain's CDR3 is CASSDGNTIYF. The CDR3 bases are TGTGCCAGCAGTGACGGAAACACCATATATTTT.

In its sample, this clone was seen once. This rearrangement joins TRBV27 to TRBJ2-1, with D perhaps assigned TRBD1 or TRBD2 (6 bases each). CDR1 is MNHEY, CDR2 SMNVEV, per germline (reference sequence). The CDR3 runs 12 residues. Trimming removed 6 bases from V and 10 bases from J, with 13 bases in between. The CDR3 DNA sequence: TGTGCCAGCAGGCGAGGGGGGACAGAGCAGTTCTTC. This translates into CASRRGGTEQFF.

The chain joins TRBV7-9 to TRBJ2-7; 7 bases fit TRBD2. The trim removed 5 bases at V and 5 bases at J, leaving 6 bases unmatched. The CDR3 is made up of 13 amino acids. Germline CDR1 and CDR2: SEHNR and FQNEAQ (reference sequence). The CDR3 DNA sequence: TGTGCCAGCAGCCCACTGGGGGGGGACGAGCAGTACTTC. It translates to CASSPLGGDEQYF.

As for this clone: The sample holds other DNA sequences that translate to the same CDR3. V gene TRBV19 combines with J gene TRBJ1-2, with D perhaps TRBD1 (5 bases). Trimming removed 4 bases at V and 5 bases at J, with 8 bases between. The CDR3 contains 12 residues. Germline V CDR1 and CDR2: LNHDA, SQIVND (reference sequence). CDR3 DNA sequence: TGTGCCAGTAGTAATAGGGGATATGGCTACACCTTC. Translating it yields CASSNRGYGYTF. Together with reference TRBV19 and TRBJ1-2, the CDR3 gives the full variable domain: DGGITQSPKYLFRKEGQNVTLSCEQNLNHDAMYWYRQDPGQGLRLIYYSQIVNDFQKGDIAEGYSVSREKKESFPLTVTSAQKNPTAFYLCASSNRGYGYTFGSGTRLTVV.

The chain links TRBV7-3 to TRBJ1-2; D gene uncertain. This CDR3 is built from 14 residues. Trimming removed 0 bases at V and 2 bases at J, with 7 bases between. Germline V gene lookup returns CDR1 SGHTA and CDR2 FQGTGA. The CDR3 spells CASSLTGGNYGYTF. The CDR3, as DNA: TGTGCCAGCAGCTTAACGGGAGGGAACTATGGCTACACCTTC.

This chain uses TRBV7-2 with TRBJ1-4, with a weak D call TRBD1 (5 bases). CDR3 length equals 17 residues. Per the germline V gene, CDR1 is SGHTA and CDR2 is FQGNSA. V lost 5 bases to trimming and J lost 7 bases, with 23 bases between them. CDR3: CASSPGVFGGRTEKLFF. The CDR3 DNA sequence: TGTGCCAGCAGCCCCGGGGTCTTTGGGGGAAGAACTGAAAAACTGTTTTTT.

The gene calls are TRBV7-8 and TRBJ2-1; the match to TRBD2 covers 12 bases. The junction had 9 bases not matched to a gene; V was cut back by 5 bases and J by 7 bases. The CDR3 totals 16 residues. Germline CDR1 is SGHVS and CDR2 is FQNEAQ. CDR3 DNA sequence: TGTGCCAGCAGCCCCACTAGCGGGAGGCTTTGGAATGAGCAGTTCTTC. This encodes CASSPTSGRLWNEQFF. Together with reference TRBV7-8 and TRBJ2-1, the CDR3 gives the full variable domain: GAGVSQSPRYKVAKRGQDVALRCDPISGHVSLFWYQQALGQGPEFLTYFQNEAQLDKSGLPSDRFFAERPEGSVSTLKIQRTQQEDSAVYLCASSPTSGRLWNEQFFGPGTRLTVL.

The chain couples TRBV7-2 to TRBJ2-5; 7 bases are a match to TRBD1. J gave up 3 bases and V 4 bases, and 8 bases lay outside the gene matches. The CDR3 is 15 amino acids. Per the germline V gene, CDR1 is SGHTA and CDR2 is FQGNSA. In DNA, the CDR3 is TGTGCCAGCAGCTCAAGGGACAGCGAAAAAGAGACCCAGTACTTC. Its translation: CASSSRDSEKETQYF.